The 26 T cell receptor beta chains below were found in one sample sequenced in a study of OX40 agonist ivuxolimab in advanced cancers. Profiled with immunoSEQ multiplex PCR; TCRdb holds only in-frame clones, not every one. Of more than 65,000 clones listed, approximately 90% are singletons. The sequencing here drew on CD4+ or CD8+ T cells sorted from blood, taken in a trial of the OX40 agonist ivuxolimab. Every receptor here comes from an adult with an advanced solid tumor such as melanoma, head and neck, liver or kidney cancer.

The chain carries TRBV7-9 and TRBJ1-5; D remains unclear. CDR1 is SEHNR, CDR2 FQNEAQ, per germline (reference sequence). The CDR3 sequence is 16 residues long. Trimming pared 1 base from V and 0 bases from J, leaving 10 bases between. In nucleotides, the CDR3 is TGTGCCAGCAGCTTAGAAGGTCAATTTAGCAATCAGCCCCAGCATTTT. It translates to CASSLEGQFSNQPQHF.

This clone appeared once. The chain employs TRBV11-2 and TRBJ2-3, with TRBD1 matching over 7 bases. The V segment lost 3 bases and the J segment 2 bases; nucleotides outside the gene matches: 8. There are 16 residues in the CDR3. Germline CDR1 SGHAT, CDR2 FQNNGV. CDR3 sequence: CASSFPGQLLTDTQYF. The CDR3 DNA sequence: TGTGCCAGCAGCTTCCCGGGACAGCTCCTCACAGATACGCAGTATTTT.

The V and J genes are TRBV18 and TRBJ1-2; possibly TRBD1 for D (6 bases). Trimming removed 0 bases from V and 11 bases from J, with 22 bases in between. Germline lookup yields CDR1 KGHSH and CDR2 LQKENI. The CDR3 spans 16 residues. This CDR3 is CASSPPLGRGLLVYTF. The CDR3 DNA reads as TGTGCCAGCTCACCACCGCTTGGCAGGGGCCTCCTCGTGTACACCTTC.

J is TRBJ2-1 and V is TRBV9, with 8 bases identical to TRBD2. The germline V gene has CDR1 SGDLS and CDR2 YYNGEE. The CDR3 totals 13 residues. The ends lost 2 bases at V and 9 bases at J; junction bases unmatched: 4. Written as DNA, the CDR3 is TGTGCCAGCAGCGTGGGTCGGGGGGGTGAGCAGTTCTTC. This encodes CASSVGRGGEQFF.

This clone occurred once. This rearrangement joins TRBV4-2 to TRBJ2-3; D tentatively reads TRBD1 or TRBD2 (5 bases each). The CDR3 spans 17 residues. Trimming removed 3 bases at V and 2 bases at J, with 18 bases between. The germline gives CDR1 LGHNA, CDR2 YNFKEQ. CDR3 in DNA: TGTGCCAGCAGCCAGGGCCCTGGGGGAATGGTCACAGATACGCAGTATTTT. Translated: CASSQGPGGMVTDTQYF.

This sequence joins TRBV11-3 and TRBJ2-1; D may be TRBD1 or TRBD2 (5 bases each). The germline gives CDR1 SGHNT, CDR2 YENEEA. CDR3 length: 14 residues. V was clipped by 4 bases and J by 4 bases, with 11 bases between them. CDR3 DNA sequence: TGTGCCAGCAGCTCGGGACCGAGGTACAATGAGCAGTTCTTC. It yields the protein CASSSGPRYNEQFF.

CDR3 region: CASSPSIPGQETQYF. CDR3 nucleotides: TGTGCCAGCAGCCCTAGTATTCCCGGTCAAGAGACCCAGTACTTC. The genes are TRBV7-6 and TRBJ2-5; D gene ambiguous. The germline V gene encodes CDR1 SGHVS and CDR2 FNYEAQ. The CDR3 contains 15 residues. Trimming took 5 bases from V and 2 from J, leaving 15 bases between them.

The chain employs TRBV9 and TRBJ2-3; D may be TRBD2 (5 bases). V was clipped by 0 bases and J by 2 bases, with 13 bases between them. Per the germline V gene, CDR1 is SGDLS and CDR2 is YYNGEE. This CDR3 region has 16 residues. CDR3: CASSVESRAVTDTQYF. In nucleotides, the CDR3 is TGTGCCAGCAGCGTAGAATCGCGGGCCGTCACAGATACGCAGTATTTT.

The count of this clone is one. This sequence joins TRBV21-1 and TRBJ1-1; the table names TRBD1, a call not compared with the DNA. TRBV21-1 is listed as a pseudogene. The CDR3 sequence is 15 residues long. The CDR3 region is CASSKNQQGGTEAFF. The CDR3 DNA is TGTGCCAGCAGCAAAAATCAACAGGGGGGCACTGAAGCTTTCTTT.

The chain uses TRBV7-9 and TRBJ1-1; D call uncertain. Trimming left V 5 bases short and J 0 bases short, with 13 bases between. Germline CDR1 is SEHNR and CDR2 is FQNEAQ (reference sequence). CDR3 length: 15 residues. CDR3 coding DNA: TGTGCCAGCAGCCGAGGAGGCTGGATGAACACTGAAGCTTTCTTT. This gives the protein CASSRGGWMNTEAFF.

The chain joins TRBV6-6 to TRBJ2-2; perhaps TRBD2 as D (6 bases). Germline V CDR1 and CDR2: MNHNY, SVGAGI (reference sequence). Trimming pared 2 bases from V and 7 bases from J, leaving 11 bases between. The CDR3 length is 14 residues. CDR3 bases: TGTGCCAGCAGTTACGCCTGGAGGGACGGGGAGCTGTTTTTT. Its translation: CASSYAWRDGELFF.

The rearrangement links TRBV18 to TRBJ1-1, with D unclear. V lost 1 base to trimming and J lost 1 base, with 1 base between them. This CDR3 is 12 amino acids long. The germline V gene encodes CDR1 KGHSH and CDR2 LQKENI. The CDR3 bases are TGTGCCAGCTCACCACAGAACACTGAAGCTTTCTTT. This codes for CASSPQNTEAFF.

The V and J genes are TRBV5-1 and TRBJ2-7, with 8 bases that match TRBD1. Per germline, CDR1 SGHRS and CDR2 YFSETQ. V trimming: 1 base; J trimming: 5 bases; junction bases outside the gene matches: 8. The CDR3 runs to 15 residues. The CDR3 nucleotides read TGCGCCAGCAGCTTGTACCTGACAGGGGTGGACGAGCAGTACTTC. This translates into CASSLYLTGVDEQYF. The full variable domain, completed using reference TRBV5-1 and TRBJ2-7, is KAGVTQTPRYLIKTRGQQVTLSCSPISGHRSVSWYQQTPGQGLQFLFEYFSETQRNKGNFPGRFSGRQFSNSRSEMNVSTLELGDSALYLCASSLYLTGVDEQYFGPGTRLTVT.

The chain has TRBV27 and TRBJ2-6; D may be TRBD2 (5 bases). The germline CDR1 and CDR2 sequences are MNHEY and SMNVEV (reference sequence). V was trimmed by 4 bases and J by 3 bases, leaving 7 bases between them. This CDR3 has 14 residues. Here the CDR3 reads CASSWTGGANVLTF. CDR3 bases: TGTGCCAGCAGTTGGACTGGTGGGGCCAACGTCCTGACTTTC.

The rearrangement joins TRBV18 to TRBJ1-2, with D tentatively TRBD1 (6 bases). The length of the CDR3 is 13 residues. The germline V and J ends were trimmed by 2 bases and 3 bases, with 7 bases remaining between them. CDR1 is KGHSH, CDR2 LQKENI, per germline. The CDR3 DNA reads as TGTGCCAGCTCACCAGGGGGCGACTATGGCTACACCTTC. It encodes CASSPGGDYGYTF.

This sequence joins TRBV11-3 and TRBJ2-5; 7 bases align to TRBD1. V was pared by 5 bases and J by 5 bases, with 5 bases of the junction left unmatched. There are 13 residues in the CDR3. Germline CDR1 reads SGHNT; CDR2 reads YENEEA. CDR3 sequence reads: CASSLDRAETQYF. The CDR3 DNA is TGTGCCAGCAGCCTCGACAGGGCCGAGACCCAGTACTTC.

The V gene is TRBV6-1, the J gene TRBJ1-2, with 7 bases matching TRBD1. This CDR3 has 16 amino acids. Germline V gene lookup returns CDR1 MNHNS and CDR2 SASEGT. J lost 2 bases, V lost 2 bases, and 8 bases had no gene match. The DNA for the CDR3 is TGTGCCAGCAGTGAAAGCGTAGGGACAGTAAACTATGGCTACACCTTC. Its translation is CASSESVGTVNYGYTF.

Comment on this clone: The junction shows a germline mismatch at one end, possibly a read error. In DNA, the CDR3 is TGTGCCAGCACTTTACTGGGCTCTGGGGCCAACGTCCTGACTTTC. Its protein is CASTLLGSGANVLTF. The gene calls are TRBV27 and TRBJ2-6, with D hard to call. The CDR3 loop spans 15 amino acids. Germline V gene lookup returns CDR1 MNHEY and CDR2 SMNVEV (reference sequence).

The V gene is TRBV30, the J gene TRBJ2-2, with D uncertain. The V gene lost 0 bases and the J gene lost 3 bases, with 5 bases spanning the gap. CDR3 size: 13 residues. Per the germline V gene, CDR1 is GTSNPN and CDR2 is SVGIG (reference sequence). Here the CDR3 reads CAWSVGDTGELFF. CDR3 DNA: TGTGCCTGGAGTGTTGGGGACACCGGGGAGCTGTTTTTT. The full variable domain, rest sourced from reference TRBV30 and TRBJ2-2, is SQTIHQWPATLVQPVGSPLSLECTVEGTSNPNLYWYRQAAGRGLQLLFYSVGIGQISSEVPQNLSASRPQDRQFILSSKKLLLSDSGFYLCAWSVGDTGELFFGEGSRLTVL.

The chain's CDR3 is CASRLAGDPHEQYF. CDR3 nucleotide sequence: TGTGCCAGCAGGCTAGCGGGGGACCCCCACGAGCAGTACTTC. The rearrangement links TRBV7-9 to TRBJ2-7; 10 bases are a match to TRBD2. J gave up 5 bases and V 6 bases, and 7 bases lay outside the gene matches. This CDR3 is built from 14 residues. In germline, CDR1 is SEHNR, CDR2 FQNEAQ (reference sequence).

V gene TRBV9 combines with J gene TRBJ1-1; possibly TRBD1 for D (6 bases). The CDR3 consists of 14 residues. Germline V gene sequence: CDR1 SGDLS, CDR2 YYNGEE. V dropped 4 bases and J dropped 6 bases, with 16 bases sitting between them. CDR3 in DNA: TGTGCCAGCAGCTTAGGGGGAGGGCACCCTGAAGCTTTCTTT. The encoded protein is CASSLGGGHPEAFF.

For the CDR3, the DNA is TGTGCCTTTGGGACCGGGGCCGGATATGGCTACACCTTC. The encoded protein is CAFGTGAGYGYTF. The chain recombines TRBV6-1 with TRBJ1-2; TRBD1 is a possible D gene (5 bases). The CDR3 extends over 13 amino acids. V gave up 11 bases and J gave up 5 bases, with 18 bases separating them. CDR1 is MNHNS, CDR2 SASEGT, per germline.

CDR3 nucleotides: TGTGCCAGCAGCCCTCCCCATAGCTATGGCTACACCTTC. This codes for CASSPPHSYGYTF. The chain recombines TRBV11-2 with TRBJ1-2; D ambiguous. V lost 5 bases, J lost 4 bases, and 11 bases lay in between. Germline V gene sequence: CDR1 SGHAT, CDR2 FQNNGV. CDR3 length equals 13 residues.

In DNA form, the CDR3 reads TGTGCCAGCTCACCGGCGGTATCGGTAACGGGGGGCCCTGGGGAGACCCAGTACTTC. This translates into CASSPAVSVTGGPGETQYF. The genes are TRBV18 and TRBJ2-5; perhaps TRBD2 as D (7 bases). Trimming removed 3 bases from V and 5 bases from J, with 28 bases in between. Looked up from germline, CDR1 is KGHSH and CDR2 is LQKENI. The CDR3 loop spans 19 amino acids.

The rearrangement uses TRBV27 and TRBJ2-3, with D possibly matching TRBD2 (7 bases). The CDR3 has 16 amino acids. Germline V CDR1 and CDR2: MNHEY, SMNVEV (reference sequence). V lost 3 bases and J 5 bases, leaving 18 bases between the germline ends. CDR3 in DNA: TGTGCCAGCAGTTTGGGCGTCGGCGGGGGCGGAGATACGCAGTATTTT. Its protein is CASSLGVGGGGDTQYF.

The V gene is TRBV5-6, the J gene TRBJ2-1, with 12 bases lining up with TRBD2. The CDR3 consists of 17 residues. Unmatched junction bases numbered 9, after V lost 0 bases and J lost 8 bases. Germline CDR1 and CDR2: SGHDT and YYEEEE. CDR3 nucleotides: TGTGCCAGCAGCTTGGGACTAGCGGGGGAATGGAGTCATGAGCAGTTCTTC. Its translation is CASSLGLAGEWSHEQFF. Based on the CDR3 plus reference TRBV5-6 and TRBJ2-1, the full variable domain is DAGVTQSPTHLIKTRGQQVTLRCSPKSGHDTVSWYQQALGQGPQFIFQYYEEEERQRGNFPDRFSGHQFPNYSSELNVNALLLGDSALYLCASSLGLAGEWSHEQFFGPGTRLTVL.